This T cell receptor (beta chain) was captured by sequencing in a study of T cells in localized non-small cell lung cancer (TCRdb year 2020). Regarding the research as a whole: Comparing tumors with uninvolved tumor-adjacent lungs, the study looked at the T cell repertoires of about 240 patients with early-stage NSCLC. All 250 or so NSCLC patients in the cohort were treatment-naive and had localized lung tumors that were resected. The mean age of the NSCLC patients was about 64 years, with about 120 men and over 100 women. What the authors observed across the whole study: Since the design was exploratory, TCR variables were selected using unadjusted p-values with no false-discovery rate correction. A median of 57 of the top 100 tumor clones turned up in the paired uninvolved adjacent lung, and 25 to 30 of those clones also ranked among the top 100 of that same adjacent lung. Uninvolved tumor-adjacent lung showed the highest T cell clonality, higher than tumor, which suggests more focused antigenic responses in the adjacent lung. Higher T cell density in blood was associated with longer overall survival, whereas higher clonality in adjacent lung was associated with shorter survival. Because multi-region tumor sequencing was not performed, intratumor heterogeneity could not be ruled out.

From cysteine to phenylalanine, the CDR3 is 15 amino acids long. Kept here is only the CDR3 DNA, which spans 45 bases and is read in frame from base 1. The junction shows trimming of 4 bases on V and 5 bases on J, plus 15 bases between the germline ends. Based on the germline V gene, the CDR1 and CDR2 sequences are ENHRY and SYGVKD. To note about this clone: It has no known antigen specificity. The sample holds no much larger clone one base away, and base qualities are not on file.

At diagnosis, tumor, uninvolved tumor-adjacent lung and peripheral blood were collected and then preserved as a mix of FFPE and fresh-frozen material. For TCR repertoire profiling, the blood samples were analyzed as peripheral blood mononuclear cells. TCR beta CDR3 regions were sequenced from DNA using the immunoSEQ Assay. The study's processing was this. To compute T cell density, TCR beta template counts were normalized to usable DNA, which was estimated by amplifying housekeeping genes. Using the preseqR package, richness was estimated by extrapolating to 120,000 templates for tissue samples and 400,000 templates for PBMC samples. Clonality was taken to be one minus Pielou's evenness. Differential abundance testing on productive amino-acid clonotypes, with a minimum total count of 5 and an alpha of 0.1, was used to identify tissue-enriched TCRs. The Jaccard Index and the Morisita Overlap Index were used to measure how much the repertoires overlapped between compartments. TCR beta CDR3s were clustered by GLIPH together with public tetramer-defined viral CDR3s, and at least three viral sequences plus V-gene enrichment were required for viral motifs. This immuneACCESS table, as held by TCRdb, lists in-frame sequences with V and J called but not all clones. Of the missing ones, under half trace to an unresolved V gene in checked studies; the others have no known cause. V and J calls plus clone size are reproduced from that table; the DNA served to infer D and trimming. The sample table holds under 70,000 clones, of which approximately 90% were seen once. The top ten hold 5.2% of the sample.

Specimen: peripheral blood, collected before any cancer treatment. The V and J segments used are TRBV10-3 and TRBJ2-1; the D segment cannot be called with confidence. The sequence came from a woman aged 35-75 years with stage I lung adenocarcinoma. The CDR3 reads as follows: CAISGSRFQDNEQFF. The sequence in DNA is TGTGCCATCAGTGGGTCGAGATTCCAGGACAATGAGCAGTTCTTC.